The rows below give T cell receptor beta chains drawn from one sample of a study of identical twins' blood T cells. A single record per CDR3 protein comes from TCRdb applying MiXCR to the 5' RACE reads. In the table there are around 380,000 distinct CDR3 sequences, roughly 28% of which are singletons. The source material was PBMCs. The receptors stem from a woman aged 18-49 years in good health. Each CDR3 is given with its conserved first and last residue. The order of the fields is V gene, J gene, clone size, D gene, CDR3 DNA, CDR3 protein. D genes are given only for firm matches. Expanded clones get a size class; other rows say once, few or many, or leave the size out.

TRBV12-3/TRBV12-4	TRBJ1-1	-	TRBD1	TGTGCCAGCAGTTGCTGGGGACAGGGTGACAGCACTAAAGCTTTCTTT	CASSCWGQGDSTKAFF
TRBV12-3/TRBV12-4	TRBJ1-1	few	-	TGTGCCAGCAGTTTTTACAGGCTTATGAACACTGAAGCTTTCTTT	CASSFYRLMNTEAFF
TRBV27	TRBJ1-5	-	-	TGTGCCAGCGGGGTCAAGCCCCAGCATTTT	CASGVKPQHF
TRBV29-1	TRBJ1-1	many	-	TGCAGCGTCGGTGAAATGAACACTGAAGCTTTCTTT	CSVGEMNTEAFF
TRBV3-1	TRBJ1-1	few	-	TGTGCCAGCACCGGGCGGGATTGGACTGAAGCTTTCTTT	CASTGRDWTEAFF
TRBV13	TRBJ2-1	few	-	TGTGCCAGCAGCTTTTCAGCGGCCTCTGAGCAGTTCTTC	CASSFSAASEQFF
TRBV12-3/TRBV12-4	TRBJ1-1	few	TRBD1	TGTGCCAGCAGTTCAAGACAGGGGACAGATGCTGAAGCTTTCTTT	CASSSRQGTDAEAFF
TRBV10-3	TRBJ2-3	few	-	TGTGCCATCAGTGAGTCGAGGGCCTCGCGGGCAGATACGCAGTATTTT	CAISESRASRADTQYF
TRBV28	TRBJ2-3	-	-	TGTGCCAGCAAAACAATTGGAAGCGAGACAGATACGCAGTATTTT	CASKTIGSETDTQYF
TRBV7-9	TRBJ1-1	few	TRBD1	TGTGCCAGCAGGTGGGGACAGGGGGCATTAAACACTGAAGCTTTCTTT	CASRWGQGALNTEAFF
TRBV5-1	TRBJ2-1	-	-	TGCGCCAGCAGATCCTCGGCGGCGGGACACAATGAGCAGTTCTTC	CASRSSAAGHNEQFF
TRBV12-3/TRBV12-4	TRBJ2-2	few	TRBD1	TGTGCCAGCAACCCTTGGGACAGGGGGACCGGGGAGCTGTTTTTT	CASNPWDRGTGELFF
TRBV6-2/TRBV6-3	TRBJ2-1	many	-	TGTGCCAGCAGTTACTCTTCAAACAATGAGCAGTTCTTC	CASSYSSNNEQFF
TRBV19	TRBJ1-1	-	-	TGTGCCAGTAGTATCCCGAACACTGAAGCTTTCTTT	CASSIPNTEAFF
TRBV29-1	TRBJ2-1	few	TRBD2	TGCAGCGTTGAAGGAGGGACTAGCGGCTACAATGAGCAGTTCTTC	CSVEGGTSGYNEQFF
TRBV29-1	TRBJ1-1	-	-	TGCAGCGGCAGGGAGATTGTACAGAACACTGAAGCTTTCTTT	CSGREIVQNTEAFF
TRBV6-2/TRBV6-3	TRBJ1-5	few	-	TGTGCCAGCAGTTTCCCGACCGCTTCTCAGCATTTT	CASSFPTASQHF
TRBV5-1	TRBJ1-5	-	-	TGCGCCAGCAGCTTGGGGGACGGAGGGCGTAATGGGCCCCAGCATTTT	CASSLGDGGRNGPQHF
TRBV29-1	TRBJ2-1	-	-	TGCAGCTCACAGGTGGATGAGCAGTTCTTC	CSSQVDEQFF
TRBV5-1	TRBJ1-5	-	TRBD1	TGCGCCAGCAGCTCCGGACAGGGGGCCAATCAGCCCCAGCATTTT	CASSSGQGANQPQHF
TRBV28	TRBJ1-6	once	-	TGTGCCAGCAGTTACGAGGGGGGCGGATCACCCCTCCACTTT	CASSYEGGGSPLHF
TRBV6-1	TRBJ1-4	few	-	TGTGCCAGCAGTGAACTTTATGAAAAACTGTTTTTT	CASSELYEKLFF
TRBV20-1	TRBJ2-4	few	-	TGCAGTGCTAAGGGGGGGAAAAACATTCAGTACTTC	CSAKGGKNIQYF
TRBV20-1	TRBJ1-2	few	-	TGCAGTGCCCCCCTTTCTGACTATGGCTACACCTTC	CSAPLSDYGYTF
TRBV20-1	TRBJ1-1	-	-	TGCAGTGCTAGTGGGGACGTACAGGAACAGAACACTGACGCTTTCTTT	CSASGDVQEQNTDAFF
TRBV20-1	TRBJ2-3	-	-	TGCAGTGCTAACTCTCTGGCCGTAGATACGCAGTATTTT	CSANSLAVDTQYF
TRBV9	TRBJ2-1	few	-	TGTGCCAGCAGCTTCTCCTTTAGCCTCGTGTACAATGAGCAGTTCTTC	CASSFSFSLVYNEQFF
TRBV9	TRBJ2-3	few	TRBD2	TGTGCCAGCAGCCCCTCTAGCGGGAGATTTGCAGATACGCAGTATTTT	CASSPSSGRFADTQYF
TRBV10-3	TRBJ1-1	many	TRBD1	TGTGCCAGCCGGGACAGGGGTAACACTGAAGCTTTCTTT	CASRDRGNTEAFF
TRBV3-1	TRBJ1-5	-	-	TGTGCCAGCAGCTCCACGCGTACTAGCAATCAGCCCCAGCATTTT	CASSSTRTSNQPQHF
TRBV2	TRBJ2-1	-	-	TGTGCCAGCAGTGGTTTTTTTAATGAGCAGTTCTTC	CASSGFFNEQFF
TRBV3-1	TRBJ1-1	many	TRBD1	TGTGCCAGCAGCTACGGGGACAGGAGGAACACTGAAGCTTTCTTT	CASSYGDRRNTEAFF
TRBV20-1	TRBJ1-2	few	-	TGCAGTGCTAGTTTGCCGGAGAACTATGGCTACACCTTC	CSASLPENYGYTF
TRBV7-5	TRBJ2-7	once	-	-	CISVSEAQPGQGYEQHF
TRBV23-1	TRBJ1-6	-	-	TGCGCCAGCAGTCAGGAAATTAACAGGGAATGTTCCTATAATTCACCCCTCCACTTT	CASSQEINRECSYNSPLHF
TRBV7-2	TRBJ2-5	-	-	TGTGCCAGCAGCCTTACTAGCTACGAGACCCAGTACTTC	CASSLTSYETQYF
TRBV13	TRBJ2-7	many	-	TGTGCCAGCAGCTTAAAAGTAGGGCACGAGCAGTACTTC	CASSLKVGHEQYF
TRBV2	TRBJ1-5	few	TRBD1	TGTGCCAGCAGTGGGACAGGGACGAGCAATCAGCCCCAGCATTTT	CASSGTGTSNQPQHF
TRBV20-1	TRBJ1-6	-	-	TGCAGTGCTAGATACAGGGATAGAGCTGATTCACCCCACCACTTT	CSARYRDRADSPHHF
TRBV3-1	TRBJ1-1	-	-	TGTGCCAGCACTCTAAGGGGGAGTGGCACTGAAGCTTTCTTT	CASTLRGSGTEAFF
TRBV12-3/TRBV12-4	TRBJ1-2	-	-	TGTGCCAGCAGTTTGCGGGGGGCAGTAGCTAACTATGGCTACACCTTC	CASSLRGAVANYGYTF
TRBV6-4	TRBJ1-1	-	-	TGTGCCAGCAGCCTCGGGACCGGAGGTCAGGCTTTCTTT	CASSLGTGGQAFF
TRBV5-1	TRBJ1-2	-	-	TGCGCCAGCAGCTTGACCCCGGGACATCAACACTATGGCTACACCTTC	CASSLTPGHQHYGYTF
TRBV6-4	TRBJ1-1	few	TRBD1	TGTGCCAGCAGACGACAGGGCGGTGTGAACACTGAAGCTTTCTTT	CASRRQGGVNTEAFF
TRBV27	TRBJ2-1	-	TRBD2	TGTGTCACTCGCGGACTAGCAAATGAGCAGTTCTTC	CVTRGLANEQFF
TRBV10-3	TRBJ2-7	-	TRBD1	TGTGCCATCAGGGGGACAGGAATTTACGAGCAGTACTTC	CAIRGTGIYEQYF
TRBV7-9	TRBJ2-1	many	-	TGTGCCAGCAGCTTAGTTAATGAGCAGTTCTTC	CASSLVNEQFF
TRBV9	TRBJ1-2	-	-	TGTGCCAGCAGCGTTCGTCGGAAAGTCTATGGCTACACCTTC	CASSVRRKVYGYTF
TRBV29-1	TRBJ1-5	few	-	TGCAGCGTTGAAGACAGGGGTAAAATGAATCAGCCCCAGCATTTT	CSVEDRGKMNQPQHF
TRBV5-1	TRBJ2-1	few	-	TGCGCCAGCACCCCCGACATATCGTACAATGAGCAGTTCTTC	CASTPDISYNEQFF
TRBV10-3	TRBJ1-5	-	-	TGTGCCATCAGTGAGTCAAACCGAGAGCAGCCCCAGCATTTT	CAISESNREQPQHF
TRBV6-1	TRBJ2-1	-	TRBD1	TGTGCCAGCAGTGTCGGACAGGTATACAATGAGCAGTTCTTC	CASSVGQVYNEQFF
TRBV19	TRBJ1-1	-	TRBD1	TGTGCCAGTAGTGGGGACAGGTGGATGAACACTGAAGCTTTCTTT	CASSGDRWMNTEAFF
TRBV6-2/TRBV6-3	TRBJ1-5	few	-	TGTGCCAGCAGTTACTCGATCGAGGGGCCGGGTCGTATACATCAGCCCCAGCATTTT	CASSYSIEGPGRIHQPQHF